One and the same sample provided the 9 T cell receptor beta chains below, sequenced in a study of shared clonotypes between healthy human individuals. Assay: immunoSEQ multiplex PCR; the TCRdb copy retains only in-frame clones and omits some. The data contain 2,500,000 or so clones, 85% to 95% of them singletons. The sample was naive CD4+ T cells from PBMCs. This sample's subset: CD45RA+ positively selected. The receptor source for this set is a man aged 18-30 years in good health. Some clones in this sample may be carry-over from other donors' samples.

This clone showed up just once. This chain links TRBV7-3 with TRBJ2-5, with D perhaps assigned TRBD1 or TRBD2 (5 bases each). V shed 2 bases and J shed 5 bases, with 15 bases lying between them. The CDR3 spans 15 residues. CDR1 SGHTA and CDR2 FQGTGA come from the germline V gene. CDR3 DNA sequence: TGTGCCAGCAGCTTAGGGACGAATATTGTGGAGACCCAGTACTTC. Translated: CASSLGTNIVETQYF.

This sequence joins TRBV7-2 and TRBJ2-7; 12 nucleotides align to TRBD2. Losses at the gene ends were 3 bases for V and 6 bases for J; bases not matched to a gene: 9. Germline CDR1 SGHTA, CDR2 FQGNSA. The CDR3 length is 16 residues. The CDR3 loop reads CASSLAEGLAGFEQYF. Written as DNA, the CDR3 is TGTGCCAGCAGCTTGGCGGAGGGACTAGCGGGTTTCGAGCAGTACTTC.

This sequence joins TRBV28 and TRBJ1-2; D gene uncertain. The germline V gene encodes CDR1 MDHEN and CDR2 SYDVKM. The CDR3 is 13 amino acids. The V end lost 7 bases, the J end lost 7 bases, and 16 bases lay between the germline ends. The CDR3 loop reads CASTRPGLSGYTF. The CDR3 DNA is TGTGCCAGCACCCGACCGGGGTTAAGTGGCTACACCTTC.

To note about this clone: The identical CDR3 is also encoded by other nucleotide sequences in the sample. The rearrangement joins TRBV5-1 to TRBJ1-3; unclear D gene. CDR1 SGHRS and CDR2 YFSETQ come from the germline V gene. CDR3 length: 14 residues. The V gene lost 6 bases and the J gene lost 4 bases, with 14 bases spanning the gap. The CDR3 loop is CASTLGGSGNTIYF. DNA of the CDR3: TGCGCCAGCACCCTTGGAGGGTCCGGAAACACCATATATTTT.

This rearrangement joins TRBV5-4 to TRBJ2-7, with no clear D. CDR1 is SGHNT, CDR2 YYREEE, per germline (reference sequence). CDR3 size: 13 residues. V dropped 3 bases and J dropped 3 bases, with 10 bases sitting between them. In DNA form, the CDR3 reads TGTGCCAGCAGCTCGGCAACGTACTACGAGCAGTACTTC. Translated, it gives CASSSATYYEQYF.

The rearrangement joins TRBV9 to TRBJ1-1, with D maybe TRBD1 (6 bases). The germline gives CDR1 SGDLS, CDR2 YYNGEE. The V and J ends lost 5 bases and 0 bases respectively, with 14 bases between them. The CDR3 has 15 amino acids. The CDR3 region is CASSISGAMNTEAFF. CDR3 sequence (DNA): TGTGCCAGCAGTATCTCGGGGGCTATGAACACTGAAGCTTTCTTT.

This sequence joins TRBV30 and TRBJ2-2; D assignment may be TRBD1 or TRBD2 (5 bases each). The CDR3 loop spans 14 amino acids. Germline CDR1 is GTSNPN and CDR2 is SVGIG (reference sequence). The ends were cut back, 3 bases at V and 5 bases at J, with 13 bases in the middle. CDR3 protein: CAWRGTARTGELFF. The CDR3 nucleotides read TGTGCCTGGAGGGGGACGGCGAGGACCGGGGAGCTGTTTTTT.

V usage is TRBV7-2 and J usage is TRBJ1-3; D is undetermined. Per the germline V gene, CDR1 is SGHTA and CDR2 is FQGNSA. There are 15 residues in the CDR3. V dropped 5 bases and J dropped 0 bases, with 11 bases sitting between them. The CDR3 sequence: CASSAWGISGNTIYF. CDR3 nucleotide sequence: TGTGCCAGCAGCGCGTGGGGTATCTCTGGAAACACCATATATTTT.

The V gene is TRBV9, the J gene TRBJ2-1; TRBD2 might be the D (6 bases). This CDR3 is built from 17 residues. CDR1 and CDR2 (germline): SGDLS, YYNGEE. Trimming stripped 0 bases from V and 0 bases from J, with 13 bases between. The CDR3 here is CASSVALAASSYNEQFF. As DNA, the CDR3 is TGTGCCAGCAGCGTAGCTTTAGCGGCAAGCTCCTACAATGAGCAGTTCTTC.